Given below is one T cell receptor beta chain in context. The antigen it binds to is not known. Per-base qualities were not stored, and no clone one base away is much larger. This sample was included in a study of long-term antiretroviral therapy in people with HIV (dated by TCRdb to between 2021 and 2024). Background on the whole study: The earliest samples were collected approximately a decade before the 2015 WHO recommendation for immediate ART, a period when ART was typically delayed until CD4 counts fell. A retrospective serial study tested whether changes in peripheral blood TRB repertoire composition and diversity were associated with ART initiation and durable HIV suppression. The cohort contributed 150 to 200 cryopreserved PBMC samples from fewer than 35 adults with confirmed HIV infection, collected serially over a mean of approximately six years (range 1-12). Of the 30 or so participants with HIV, roughly twelve were female. No cross-contamination during QIAcube processing was shown when test extractions of a monoclonal T-cell line were performed alongside about 33 polyclonal samples. Summary of the overall study and its limitations: The samples were dated from about 2004 to 2018, and the ART regimens that were used may be less effective than current ART regimens. Compared with controls, HIV repertoires had narrower CDR3 length ranges, and the network structure pointed to an antigen-experienced repertoire that shifted only slightly toward naive after ART. Starting ART was linked to a significant rise in TRB diversity, yet even after long-term ART the diversity remained significantly lower than in transplant donor controls. Inferences about post-ART repertoire changes are limited because no data were available on ART adherence, viral resistance or therapy changes. Because cell numbers in pre-ART samples were limited, unsorted PBMC were profiled instead of sorted CD4+ and CD8+ T cells. Expanded TRB clones identified before ART initiation dominated the repertoire across all time points, though the dominance fluctuated and decreased in many PLHIV after ART. Limited PBMC availability meant only the TCR beta chain was sequenced, without alpha chain pairing.

The immunoSEQ hsTCRB v3.0 assay was used at survey level resolution to sequence the TRB variable region. The targeted TRB sequencing depth was roughly 40,000-55,000 T-cell genomes per sample. An Illumina MiSeq with a v3 150-cycle kit was used to sequence the pooled TRB libraries. The original methods were these. Repertoire analysis was performed in R inside a reproducible Nextflow workflow that covered QC, data transformation and analysis. LymphoSeq2, an R package for AIRR-Seq data exploration, was used to implement custom analyses. Four samples that produced fewer than 5000 total TRB sequences were removed, so 190 or so HIV repertoires were analyzed. Among the 170 to 200 HIV repertoires that were kept, around 60 were collected before ART initiation and about 130 were collected after ART initiation. Each repertoire was downsampled to 5000 TRB nucleotide sequences, and summary statistics were averaged across 100 downsampling iterations. The analysis kept only TRB sequences whose CDR3 regions were at least seven amino acids long. Diversity was assessed using a clonality score derived from Shannon entropy and using the Gini coefficient. In the repertoire networks, any two of the top 5000 CDR3 amino acid sequences were connected whenever the two sequences differed by an edit distance of one. Antigen specificity groups and MHC restriction were predicted for TRB CDR3 amino acid sequences with GLIPH2. To flag known CMV, EBV, HIV or tissue antigen associations, CDR3 amino acid sequences were matched against VDJdb and McPAS-TCR. Pre-ART, post-ART and control groups were compared with Wilcoxon signed-rank tests and Holm-Bonferroni correction. TCRdb mirrors the immuneACCESS table, restricted to in-frame sequences. Some clones are absent from its copies; in checked studies, under half trace to an unresolved V gene, and the reason for the others is unknown. D and trimming come from the DNA, and the V and J calls and clone size come from that table. The sample yields 25,000 to 35,000 clones; less than 98% were counted once. The leading ten clones occupy approximately 3% of the sample.

Participants were included only if at least one PBMC sample before ART initiation and at least two post-ART samples were available. All participants with HIV were treated in the United States of America. Cryopreserved samples of 1-10 million PBMC were thawed and washed before DNA extraction. At the time of the earliest PBMC sample for each participant with HIV, ages ranged from about 23 to 60 years. Each participant contributed PBMC samples from 1-4 timepoints before ART initiation and 2-8 timepoints after ART initiation, with a median of 7 samples. For every participant, serial HIV viral load, CD4+ T-cell count, ART history and demographic data were obtained. Genomic DNA was extracted from unsorted PBMC with a Qiagen kit on a QIAcube, with processing performed in batches of 12 samples. Inclusive of the bounding cysteine and phenylalanine, the CDR3 is 15 residues long. The DNA shown is the 45-base CDR3, in frame from base 1. CDR1 and CDR2 (LGHNA, YSLEER) derive from the germline V gene. Trimming takes 0 bases off V and 5 bases off J; junction bases not matched to a gene: 5.

Here the sequenced sample was unsorted PBMCs, taken 6.9 years after starting antiretroviral therapy. Rearrangement joined TRBV4-3 to TRBJ1-1, with TRBD1 identical over 8 junction bases. This sequence originates from a man younger than 45 with HIV. The CDR3 here reads CASSQDGGTGTEAFF. The DNA sequence follows: TGCGCCAGCAGCCAAGATGGTGGGACAGGAACTGAAGCTTTCTTT.